The clone carrying this T cell receptor beta chain was found a few times. The protocol was immunoSEQ multiplex PCR, while the TCRdb copy is restricted to in-frame clones and leaves out a portion. The sample shows over 80,000 clones, around 80% of them seen only once. This sample was taken from a study of neoadjuvant anti-PD-1 for oral cavity cancer. Study-wide context: Around day 43, patients without progression received a fourth nivolumab dose before surgery.

The CDR3 runs 16 residues. Germline loops: CDR1 SGHVS, CDR2 FNYEAQ. V lost 4 bases to trimming and J lost 1 base; unmatched junction nucleotides: 8. The V gene is TRBV7-6, the J gene TRBJ2-3, with 7 bases matching TRBD1. This receptor was identified in a person between 35 and 79 years old with oral cavity squamous cell carcinoma. Source: PBMCs, taken before nivolumab (anti-PD-1) treatment. The CDR3 sequence is CASSSPKGAGTDTQYF. The CDR3 DNA follows: TGTGCCAGCAGCTCGCCGAAGGGGGCGGGCACAGATACGCAGTATTTT.